A single sample gave rise to the 19 T cell receptor beta chains below, sequenced in a study of early T cells in non-severe SARS-CoV-2 infection. TCRdb redid the calling of the 5' RACE reads with MiXCR, one entry per CDR3 protein. In the table there are almost 65,000 distinct CDR3 sequences, over 4.5% of which are singletons. The sequenced sample was whole blood. Receptors originate from an adult who was a healthcare worker with PCR-confirmed SARS-CoV-2 infection or an uninfected control (not recorded which).

This clonotype was picked up many times. V gene TRBV5-1 combines with J gene TRBJ2-2; TRBD2 matches at 14 bases. There are 17 residues in the CDR3. Germline assignment: CDR1 SGHRS and CDR2 YFSETQ. After removal of 4 bases from V and 5 bases from J, the junction contained 7 bases not matched to a gene. This CDR3 reads CASSPGTSGGLTGELFF. As DNA, the CDR3 is TGCGCCAGCAGCCCAGGGACTAGCGGGGGACTAACCGGGGAGCTGTTTTTT.

This clonotype showed up many times. The V gene is TRBV5-1, the J gene TRBJ1-5; D may be TRBD1 (5 bases). V was cut by 0 bases and J by 0 bases, with 7 bases left in between. Germline CDR1 reads SGHRS; CDR2 reads YFSETQ. This CDR3 comprises 15 residues. The CDR3 DNA reads as TGCGCCAGCAGCTTGGGCGGGACTAGCAATCAGCCCCAGCATTTT. Its translation: CASSLGGTSNQPQHF.

The chain couples TRBV6-2 or TRBV6-3 to TRBJ2-7; weak D call: TRBD2 (5 bases). Germline CDR1 and CDR2: MNHEY and SVGEGT. The V gene lost 5 bases and the J gene lost 5 bases, with 16 bases spanning the gap. The CDR3 extends over 14 amino acids. DNA for the CDR3: TGTGCCAGCAGTCTCTCGGGTGGGAGCAACGAGCAGTACTTC. Its translation: CASSLSGGSNEQYF.

This clonotype was detected many times. V and J are TRBV5-1 and TRBJ2-7, with 8 nucleotides matching TRBD2. Germline values: CDR1 SGHRS, CDR2 YFSETQ. Trimming cost V 6 bases and J 5 bases; bases outside gene matches: 7. The CDR3 is 13 amino acids. The CDR3 loop is CASTPRGGNEQYF. The CDR3 region has the DNA TGCGCCAGCACCCCCCGCGGGGGGAACGAGCAGTACTTC.

This clonotype appeared many times. The chain joins TRBV7-6 to TRBJ1-1; 8 bases agree with TRBD1. Germline assignment: CDR1 SGHVS and CDR2 FNYEAQ. CDR3 size: 13 residues. V lost 5 bases, J lost 4 bases, and 3 bases stayed unmatched. CDR3 amino acids: CASSPQGATEAFF. The DNA of the CDR3 is TGTGCCAGCAGCCCGCAGGGGGCCACTGAAGCTTTCTTT. Filled out from reference TRBV7-6 and TRBJ1-1, the complete variable domain reads GAGVSQSPRYKVTKRGQDVALRCDPISGHVSLYWYRQALGQGPEFLTYFNYEAQQDKSGLPNDRFSAERPEGSISTLTIQRTEQRDSAMYRCASSPQGATEAFFGQGTRLTVV.

Only a few counts were recorded for this clonotype. The chain couples TRBV7-6 to TRBJ2-1; D perhaps matches TRBD2 (6 bases). Trimming shortened V by 5 bases and J by 3 bases, and 14 bases separated the two germline ends. The CDR3 totals 15 residues. Germline CDR1 SGHVS, CDR2 FNYEAQ. This CDR3 is CASSPMVGGYNEQFF. In nucleotides, the CDR3 is TGTGCCAGCAGCCCCATGGTCGGGGGCTACAATGAGCAGTTCTTC. Based on the CDR3 plus reference TRBV7-6 and TRBJ2-1, the full variable domain is GAGVSQSPRYKVTKRGQDVALRCDPISGHVSLYWYRQALGQGPEFLTYFNYEAQQDKSGLPNDRFSAERPEGSISTLTIQRTEQRDSAMYRCASSPMVGGYNEQFFGPGTRLTVL.

This clonotype was counted a few times. V usage is TRBV27 and J usage is TRBJ2-7; D gene uncertain. Trimming shortened V by 7 bases and J by 2 bases, and 9 bases separated the two germline ends. Looked up from germline, CDR1 is MNHEY and CDR2 is SMNVEV (reference sequence). This CDR3 region has 12 residues. The DNA for the CDR3 is TGTGCCAGCATCTCGAGGACCTACGAGCAGTACTTC. Encoded protein: CASISRTYEQYF.

This clonotype was seen more than once but under ten times. The V and J genes are TRBV20-1 and TRBJ1-2; D not resolved. V was pared by 1 base and J by 8 bases, with 14 bases between. Germline V gene sequence: CDR1 DFQATT, CDR2 SNEGSKA (reference sequence). CDR3 size: 13 residues. The CDR3 nucleotides are TGCAGTGCTAGAGCCGAGAGGTTGGGCGGCTACACCTTC. The encoded protein is CSARAERLGGYTF.

This chain connects TRBV21-1 to TRBJ2-1; TRBD2, the table's D call, lacks a check against the DNA. TRBV21-1 is classified as a pseudogene. The CDR3 contains 15 residues. CDR3 sequence: CASSKAGSGSGEQFF. In nucleotides, the CDR3 is TGTGCCAGCAGCAAAGCGGGTAGCGGGAGTGGGGAGCAGTTCTTC.

In this sample, this clonotype turned up many times. The chain has TRBV18 and TRBJ2-1, with a weak D call TRBD2 (6 bases). Germline V CDR1 and CDR2: KGHSH, LQKENI. Trimming removed 0 bases at V and 0 bases at J, with 9 bases between. The CDR3 has 16 residues. Written as DNA, the CDR3 is TGTGCCAGCTCACCACCTAGCGGAAGCTCCTACAATGAGCAGTTCTTC. It yields the protein CASSPPSGSSYNEQFF.

This clonotype showed up just a few times. The chain employs TRBV5-8 and TRBJ2-3; D is perhaps TRBD1 (5 bases). Germline V gene sequence: CDR1 SGHTS, CDR2 YDEGEE. The germline V and J ends were trimmed by 4 bases and 4 bases, with 13 bases remaining between them. The CDR3 sequence is 14 residues long. The CDR3 loop reads CASSQRQYPDTQYF. The CDR3 coding sequence is TGTGCCAGCAGCCAACGACAGTATCCAGATACGCAGTATTTT.

This clonotype was picked up many times. The rearrangement uses TRBV11-3 and TRBJ1-1; perhaps TRBD1 as D (5 bases). With 3 bases removed from V and 5 bases from J, the gap between germline ends came to 16 bases. The germline V gene has CDR1 SGHNT and CDR2 YENEEA. This CDR3 is built from 15 residues. The CDR3 DNA reads as TGTGCCAGCAGCTTGGAGTCCGGGGGAGGTACTGAAGCTTTCTTT. The encoded protein is CASSLESGGGTEAFF.

CDR3 sequence (DNA): TGTGCCAGTAAAAGGGGGAGCGGGATAACCGGGGAGCTGTTTTTT. Its translation: CASKRGSGITGELFF. The rearrangement links TRBV19 to TRBJ2-2; D may be TRBD2 (7 bases). The length of the CDR3 is 15 residues. Germline CDR1 and CDR2: LNHDA and SQIVND (reference sequence). Trimming left V 7 bases short and J 5 bases short, with 17 bases between.

The chain uses TRBV14 and TRBJ1-6; no reliable D call. V was cut by 4 bases and J by 6 bases, with 4 bases left in between. CDR1 is SGHDN, CDR2 FVKESK, per germline. This CDR3 contains 12 residues. The CDR3 reads CASSLGNSPLHF. CDR3 coding DNA: TGTGCCAGCAGCCTCGGTAATTCACCCCTCCACTTT.

This clonotype was seen more than once but under ten times. V gene TRBV10-3 combines with J gene TRBJ2-5; TRBD2 aligns across 14 bases. The V gene's germline CDR1 is ENHRY and CDR2 SYGVKD. The length of the CDR3 is 17 residues. V shed 0 bases, J shed 0 bases, and the junction held 0 bases outside the gene matches. The CDR3 coding sequence is TGTGCCATCAGTGAGTCGGGACTAGCGGGAGACCAAGAGACCCAGTACTTC. Its translation is CAISESGLAGDQETQYF.

This clonotype was counted at least ten times. The chain carries TRBV7-3 and TRBJ2-2, with D perhaps TRBD2 (6 bases). The CDR3 covers 17 residues. From germline, CDR1 is SGHTA and CDR2 FQGTGA. V gave up 6 bases and J gave up 3 bases, with 20 bases separating them. This CDR3 reads CASSHPEGGDYTGELFF. The CDR3 DNA is TGTGCCAGCAGTCACCCGGAGGGCGGGGACTACACCGGGGAGCTGTTTTTT.

V is TRBV20-1 and J is TRBJ2-1; 13 positions match TRBD2. J gave up 6 bases and V 5 bases, and 7 bases lay outside the gene matches. This CDR3 region has 15 residues. Germline CDR1 DFQATT, CDR2 SNEGSKA (reference sequence). The DNA for the CDR3 is TGCAGTGCTTGCCGACTAGCGGGAGGTTCCAATGAGCAGTTCTTC. It is translated as CSACRLAGGSNEQFF.

This clonotype was counted many times. The chain is built from TRBV5-6 and TRBJ2-7, with D hard to call. There are 16 residues in the CDR3. Germline lookup yields CDR1 SGHDT and CDR2 YYEEEE. Deletions cut 6 bases from V and 6 bases from J, with 25 bases between. CDR3 nucleotide sequence: TGTGCCAGCAACCCATTGCTGAACCAGATCCCAGCCGAGCAGTACTTC. This encodes CASNPLLNQIPAEQYF. The complete variable domain, with remaining parts taken from reference TRBV5-6 and TRBJ2-7, reads DAGVTQSPTHLIKTRGQQVTLRCSPKSGHDTVSWYQQALGQGPQFIFQYYEEEERQRGNFPDRFSGHQFPNYSSELNVNALLLGDSALYLCASNPLLNQIPAEQYFGPGTRLTVT.

The sample holds a few counts of this clonotype. V gene TRBV7-9 combines with J gene TRBJ2-2, with D possibly being TRBD2 (6 bases). From germline, CDR1 is SEHNR and CDR2 FQNEAQ (reference sequence). CDR3 length: 15 amino acids. The ends were cut back, 4 bases at V and 0 bases at J, with 9 bases in the middle. The CDR3 here is CASSSGLTNTGELFF. The CDR3 coding sequence is TGTGCCAGCAGCTCGGGACTCACGAACACCGGGGAGCTGTTTTTT.